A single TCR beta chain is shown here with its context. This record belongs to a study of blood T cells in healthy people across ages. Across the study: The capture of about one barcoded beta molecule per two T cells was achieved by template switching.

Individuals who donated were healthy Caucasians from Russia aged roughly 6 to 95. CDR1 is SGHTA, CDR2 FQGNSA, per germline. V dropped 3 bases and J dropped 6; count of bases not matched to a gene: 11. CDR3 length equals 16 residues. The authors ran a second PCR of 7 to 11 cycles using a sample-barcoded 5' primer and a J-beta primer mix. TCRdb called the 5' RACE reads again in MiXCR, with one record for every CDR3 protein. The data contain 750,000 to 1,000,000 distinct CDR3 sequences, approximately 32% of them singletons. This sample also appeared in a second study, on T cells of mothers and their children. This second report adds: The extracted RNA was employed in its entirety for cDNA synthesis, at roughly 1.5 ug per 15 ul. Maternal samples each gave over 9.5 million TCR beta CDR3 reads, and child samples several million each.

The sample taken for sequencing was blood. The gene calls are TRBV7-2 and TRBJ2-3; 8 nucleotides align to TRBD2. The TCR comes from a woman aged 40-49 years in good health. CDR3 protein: CASSFLRREVGDTQYF. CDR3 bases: TGTGCCAGCAGCTTCTTGAGGCGGGAGGTGGGGGATACGCAGTATTTT.